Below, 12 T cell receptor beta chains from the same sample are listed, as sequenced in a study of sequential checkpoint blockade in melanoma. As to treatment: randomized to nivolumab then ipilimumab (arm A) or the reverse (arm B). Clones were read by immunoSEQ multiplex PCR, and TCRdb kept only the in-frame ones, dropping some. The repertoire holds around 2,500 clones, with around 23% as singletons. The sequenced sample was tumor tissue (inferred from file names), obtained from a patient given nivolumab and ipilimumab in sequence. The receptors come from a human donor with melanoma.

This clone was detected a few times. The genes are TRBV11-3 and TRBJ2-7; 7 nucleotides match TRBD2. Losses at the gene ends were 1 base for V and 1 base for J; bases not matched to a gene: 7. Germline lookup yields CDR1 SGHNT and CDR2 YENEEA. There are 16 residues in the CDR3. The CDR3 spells CASSLGQAGYSYEQYF. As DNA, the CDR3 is TGTGCCAGCAGCTTAGGTCAAGCGGGATATTCCTACGAGCAGTACTTC.

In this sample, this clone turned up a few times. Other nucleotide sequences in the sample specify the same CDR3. CDR3 sequence: CASSPSPDPNTEAFF. The CDR3, as DNA: TGTGCCAGCTCACCCTCCCCAGATCCGAACACTGAAGCTTTCTTT. The V call is TRBV18, the J call TRBJ1-1; D not certain. V was shortened by 3 bases and J by 1 base, with 12 bases between the two germline ends. The germline gives CDR1 KGHSH, CDR2 LQKENI. CDR3 size: 15 residues.

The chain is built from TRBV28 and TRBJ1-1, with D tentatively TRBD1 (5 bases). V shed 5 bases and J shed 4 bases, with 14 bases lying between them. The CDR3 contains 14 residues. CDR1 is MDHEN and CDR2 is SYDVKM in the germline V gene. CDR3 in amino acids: CASSPQGRGTEAFF. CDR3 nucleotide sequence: TGTGCCAGCAGTCCTCAGGGTCGGGGCACTGAAGCTTTCTTT.

Here the CDR3 DNA reads TGTGCCTGGAGTGTCGGACTGGGGGGCGAAACCCAGTACTTC. This gives the protein CAWSVGLGGETQYF. This chain links TRBV30 with TRBJ2-5, with D perhaps matching TRBD1 or TRBD2 (6 bases each). V gave up 0 bases and J gave up 8 bases, with 16 bases separating them. Germline values: CDR1 GTSNPN, CDR2 SVGIG (reference sequence). The CDR3 extends over 14 amino acids.

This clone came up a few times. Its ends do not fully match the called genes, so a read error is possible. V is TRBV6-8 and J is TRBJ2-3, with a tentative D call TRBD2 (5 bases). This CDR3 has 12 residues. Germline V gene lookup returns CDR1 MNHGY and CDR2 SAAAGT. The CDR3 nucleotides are TGTGCCATCAGTGGCCGAGGGGATACGCAGTATTTT. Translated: CAISGRGDTQYF.

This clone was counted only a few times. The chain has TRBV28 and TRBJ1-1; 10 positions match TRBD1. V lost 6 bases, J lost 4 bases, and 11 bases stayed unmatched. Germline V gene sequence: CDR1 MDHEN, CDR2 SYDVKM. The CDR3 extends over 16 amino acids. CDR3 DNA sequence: TGTGCCAGCAGAACGACAGGGGGCGCTGGGGGCACTGAAGCTTTCTTT. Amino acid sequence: CASRTTGGAGGTEAFF.

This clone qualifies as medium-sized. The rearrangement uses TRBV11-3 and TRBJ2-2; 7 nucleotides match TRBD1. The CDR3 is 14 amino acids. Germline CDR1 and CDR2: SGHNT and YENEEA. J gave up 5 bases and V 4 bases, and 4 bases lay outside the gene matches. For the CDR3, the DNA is TGTGCCAGCAGCTCCGACAGGGATACCGGGGAGCTGTTTTTT. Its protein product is CASSSDRDTGELFF.

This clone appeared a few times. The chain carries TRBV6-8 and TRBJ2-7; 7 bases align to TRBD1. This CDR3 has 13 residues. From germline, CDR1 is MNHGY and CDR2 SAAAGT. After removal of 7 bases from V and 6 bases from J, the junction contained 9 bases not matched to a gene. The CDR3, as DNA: TGTGCCAGCAACAAGGGGGCTGGGGGCGAGCAGTACTTC. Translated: CASNKGAGGEQYF.

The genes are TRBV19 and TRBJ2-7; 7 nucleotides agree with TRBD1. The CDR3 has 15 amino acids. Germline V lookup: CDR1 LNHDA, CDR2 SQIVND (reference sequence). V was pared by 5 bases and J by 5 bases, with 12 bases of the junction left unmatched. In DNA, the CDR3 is TGTGCCAGTAGTCACCCCCAGGGACAGAACGACGAGCAGTACTTC. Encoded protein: CASSHPQGQNDEQYF. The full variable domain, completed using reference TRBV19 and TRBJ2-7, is DGGITQSPKYLFRKEGQNVTLSCEQNLNHDAMYWYRQDPGQGLRLIYYSQIVNDFQKGDIAEGYSVSREKKESFPLTVTSAQKNPTAFYLCASSHPQGQNDEQYFGPGTRLTVT.

As DNA, the CDR3 is TGTGCTAGTGGTTTGGTATTGGGCAGCACGAACACCGGGGAGCTGTTTTTT. Translating gives CASGLVLGSTNTGELFF. The chain joins TRBV12-5 to TRBJ2-2; no definite D call. CDR1 is LGHNT, CDR2 FRNRAP, per germline. This CDR3 has 17 amino acids. Trimming removed 0 bases at V and 0 bases at J, with 11 bases between. Supplemented by reference TRBV12-5 and TRBJ2-2, the full variable domain reads DARVTQTPRHKVTEMGQEVTMRCQPILGHNTVFWYRQTMMQGLELLAYFRNRAPLDDSGMPKDRFSAEMPDATLATLKIQPSEPRDSAVYFCASGLVLGSTNTGELFFGEGSRLTVL.

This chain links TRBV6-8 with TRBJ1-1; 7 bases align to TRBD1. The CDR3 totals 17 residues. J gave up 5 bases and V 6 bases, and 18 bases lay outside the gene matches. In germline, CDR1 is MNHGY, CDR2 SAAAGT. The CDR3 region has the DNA TGTGCCAGCAGAACCCACCAAACAGGGGTGGGGAGGACTGAAGCTTTCTTT. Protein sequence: CASRTHQTGVGRTEAFF.

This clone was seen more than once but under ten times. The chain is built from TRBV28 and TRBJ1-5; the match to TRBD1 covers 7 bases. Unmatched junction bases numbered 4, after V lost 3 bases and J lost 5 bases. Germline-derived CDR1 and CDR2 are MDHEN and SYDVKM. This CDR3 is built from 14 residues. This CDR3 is CASSFGQVDQPQHF. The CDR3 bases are TGTGCCAGCAGTTTTGGACAGGTTGATCAGCCCCAGCATTTT.